These 15 T cell receptor beta chains share one sample of origin, sequenced in a study of cytomegalovirus exposure and HLA in healthy donors. Repertoires were generated with immunoSEQ multiplex PCR, while TCRdb's copy carries only in-frame clones and drops some. This sample has roughly 310,000 clones, with 70% to 90% found just once. Material: PBMCs. The receptors come from a man aged 25 to 45 in good health and CMV-seronegative.

The chain carries TRBV5-6 and TRBJ2-3, with a weak D call TRBD2 (5 bases). CDR1 and CDR2 (germline): SGHDT, YYEEEE. The length of the CDR3 is 17 residues. Trimming removed 4 bases at V and 1 base at J, with 19 bases between. This CDR3 is CASSPTGSRIGTDTQYF. As DNA, the CDR3 is TGTGCCAGCAGCCCTACGGGGTCCCGGATAGGCACAGATACGCAGTATTTT.

The rearrangement links TRBV13 to TRBJ1-3; D perhaps matches TRBD1 (6 bases). The germline gives CDR1 PRHDT, CDR2 FYEKMQ (reference sequence). Trimming pared 5 bases from V and 0 bases from J, leaving 14 bases between. This CDR3 spans 16 amino acids. CDR3 DNA sequence: TGTGCCAGCAGCCTTGGACAGCACCTCTCTGGAAACACCATATATTTT. Amino acids: CASSLGQHLSGNTIYF.

The gene calls are TRBV11-2 and TRBJ2-6, with 11 bases fitting TRBD1. Trimming at V came to 5 bases and at J to 0 bases, leaving 6 bases not matched to a gene. Germline CDR1 reads SGHAT; CDR2 reads FQNNGV. This CDR3 has 18 amino acids. DNA for the CDR3: TGTGCCAGCAGCATGGGACAGGGGGTTACCTCTGGGGCCAACGTCCTGACTTTC. This encodes CASSMGQGVTSGANVLTF.

The chain joins TRBV19 to TRBJ2-5; D remains ambiguous. CDR1 LNHDA and CDR2 SQIVND come from the germline V gene (reference sequence). The V end was cut by 3 bases, the J end by 3 bases, with 8 bases between. The CDR3 consists of 13 residues. CDR3 in DNA: TGTGCCAGTAGTATGTTAGAGAAAGAGACCCAGTACTTC. Protein product: CASSMLEKETQYF. Looking up the rest from reference TRBV19 and TRBJ2-5 gives the full variable domain: DGGITQSPKYLFRKEGQNVTLSCEQNLNHDAMYWYRQDPGQGLRLIYYSQIVNDFQKGDIAEGYSVSREKKESFPLTVTSAQKNPTAFYLCASSMLEKETQYFGPGTRLLVL.

This chain joins TRBV6-1 and TRBJ2-1; a weak D match, TRBD1 (6 bases). Trimming pared 6 bases from V and 4 bases from J, leaving 10 bases between. Germline CDR1 reads MNHNS; CDR2 reads SASEGT. This CDR3 contains 13 residues. DNA for the CDR3: TGTGCCAGCAGCGGACAGCTTTACAATGAGCAGTTCTTC. Translated: CASSGQLYNEQFF.

This clone was seen just once. The genes are TRBV14 and TRBJ2-7; TRBD1 matches at 7 bases. This CDR3 spans 15 amino acids. The J segment lost 9 bases and the V segment lost 1 base, leaving 12 bases of the junction unmatched. Germline V gene sequence: CDR1 SGHDN, CDR2 FVKESK. CDR3 in amino acids: CASSQVSGQRSAQYF. For the CDR3, the DNA is TGTGCCAGCAGCCAAGTGTCGGGACAGAGGAGTGCGCAGTACTTC.

In this sample, this clone turned up a few times. The chain combines TRBV7-8 with TRBJ1-5; D ambiguous. Trimming left V 5 bases short and J 1 base short, with 6 bases between. The germline V gene has CDR1 SGHVS and CDR2 FQNEAQ. This CDR3 is built from 13 residues. The CDR3 region has the DNA TGTGCCAGCAGCGACTCAAGCAATCAGCCCCAGCATTTT. This gives the protein CASSDSSNQPQHF. The full variable domain, in which reference TRBV7-8 and TRBJ1-5 provide the parts outside the CDR3, is GAGVSQSPRYKVAKRGQDVALRCDPISGHVSLFWYQQALGQGPEFLTYFQNEAQLDKSGLPSDRFFAERPEGSVSTLKIQRTQQEDSAVYLCASSDSSNQPQHFGDGTRLSIL.

Only one count was recorded for this clone. The rearrangement uses TRBV2 and TRBJ2-1, with D maybe TRBD1 (6 bases). CDR1 is SNHLY, CDR2 FYNNEI, per germline. Deletions cut 6 bases from V and 0 bases from J, with 18 bases between. The CDR3 loop spans 17 amino acids. CDR3 sequence: CASSEPRDISSYNEQFF. For the CDR3, the DNA is TGTGCCAGCAGCGAACCCCGGGACATCAGCTCCTACAATGAGCAGTTCTTC. Drawing the rest from reference TRBV2 and TRBJ2-1, the complete variable domain is EPEVTQTPSHQVTQMGQEVILRCVPISNHLYFYWYRQILGQKVEFLVSFYNNEISEKSEIFDDQFSVERPDGSNFTLKIRSTKLEDSAMYFCASSEPRDISSYNEQFFGPGTRLTVL.

The CDR3 sequence is CAISDPGLGGELFF. CDR3 in DNA: TGTGCCATCAGTGACCCAGGGTTGGGCGGGGAGCTGTTTTTT. The chain recombines TRBV10-3 with TRBJ2-2; tentative D call: TRBD1 (5 bases). The V and J ends lost 3 bases and 7 bases respectively, with 12 bases between them. The CDR3 is 14 residues long. The germline CDR1 and CDR2 sequences are ENHRY and SYGVKD.

The chain has TRBV27 and TRBJ2-7; 8 bases align to TRBD1. V shed 4 bases and J 2 bases; nucleotides not matched to a gene: 4. This CDR3 region has 14 residues. Looked up from germline, CDR1 is MNHEY and CDR2 is SMNVEV (reference sequence). The CDR3 loop reads CASSSRRGPYEQYF. Here the CDR3 DNA reads TGTGCCAGCAGTTCCCGCAGGGGGCCCTACGAGCAGTACTTC.

The rearrangement links TRBV13 to TRBJ2-3; 8 bases align to TRBD2. CDR1 PRHDT and CDR2 FYEKMQ come from the germline V gene (reference sequence). This CDR3 contains 16 residues. After removal of 5 bases from V and 5 bases from J, the junction contained 12 bases not matched to a gene. In DNA form, the CDR3 reads TGTGCCAGCAGCCCTACGGGGGGGGATTTGGAAGATACGCAGTATTTT. Translating gives CASSPTGGDLEDTQYF.

This clone was observed a handful of times. The rearrangement joins TRBV5-1 to TRBJ1-2; unclear D gene. The V end was cut by 0 bases, the J end by 4 bases, with 7 bases between. Per the germline V gene, CDR1 is SGHRS and CDR2 is YFSETQ. The CDR3 has 13 amino acids. The CDR3 bases are TGCGCCAGCAGCTTGGTGGCGGGCTATGGCTACACCTTC. It translates to CASSLVAGYGYTF.

The chain employs TRBV4-1 and TRBJ1-2; 7 bases fit TRBD1. Germline loops: CDR1 MGHRA, CDR2 YSYEKL. This CDR3 spans 16 amino acids. Trimming took 2 bases from V and 5 from J; bases not matched to a gene: 11. This CDR3 reads CASSQTFGQARYGYTF. Here the CDR3 DNA reads TGCGCCAGCAGCCAAACCTTCGGACAGGCTCGGTATGGCTACACCTTC.

The chain uses TRBV6-1 and TRBJ2-3; TRBD1 is a possible D gene (6 bases). Germline CDR1 is MNHNS and CDR2 is SASEGT. The CDR3 contains 15 residues. V lost 3 bases to trimming and J lost 7 bases, with 17 bases between them. Here the CDR3 reads CASSEEQGPVYTQYF. The CDR3 coding sequence is TGTGCCAGCAGTGAGGAGCAGGGGCCGGTATATACGCAGTATTTT.

The chain uses TRBV4-1 and TRBJ2-1; 11 bases agree with TRBD2. With V trimmed by 4 bases and J by 5 bases, 4 bases remained unmatched. The CDR3 consists of 15 residues. The germline gives CDR1 MGHRA, CDR2 YSYEKL. The CDR3 coding sequence is TGCGCCAGCAGCCGCCTACTAGCGGGGGACAATGAGCAGTTCTTC. Its translation is CASSRLLAGDNEQFF.